This T cell receptor (beta chain) was identified during a study of blood T cell repertoires in COVID-19. For the study at large: Samples representing acute and convalescent COVID-19 were sourced from the United States, Italy and Spain. Sample material is recorded as cDNA or gDNA derived from T cells, B-cell-depleted T cells, or PBMCs.

In germline, CDR1 is MNHEY, CDR2 SMNVEV (reference sequence). The J segment lost 2 bases and the V segment lost 5 bases, leaving 9 bases of the junction unmatched. This CDR3 spans 15 amino acids. In the original processing: Nucleated cell number was recorded as an estimate derived from reference gene primer amplification. TCRdb keeps only in-frame clones here, not all; method: immunoSEQ multiplex PCR. V and J calls and clone size are given by that table; D and trimming were obtained from the DNA. The sample lists approximately 30,000 clones; roughly 90% were seen once. The chain uses TRBV27 and TRBJ2-7, with TRBD1 matching 7 bases. This sequence was found in a human donor in a cohort sampled during active COVID-19. The sample comprised peripheral blood. This chain's CDR3 is CASSNRQGPAYEQYF. Here the CDR3 DNA reads TGTGCCAGCAGTAACAGACAGGGACCGGCCTACGAGCAGTACTTC.